This T cell receptor beta chain was sequenced during a study of blood T cell dynamics during melanoma immunotherapy. Generated by immunoSEQ multiplex PCR, the TCRdb table keeps only in-frame clones and is missing some. The sample has 3,500 to 4,000 clones, approximately 97% seen once; the top ten hold about 1.5%. CDR3 size: 15 residues. The V gene's germline CDR1 is MDHEN and CDR2 SYDVKM. V was trimmed by 2 bases and J by 3 bases, leaving 11 bases between them. Regarding the study as a whole: Among sorted CD8+ subsets, immune-effector cells had the highest clonality and cell-free DNA similarity. Whether repertoire-driving clones were melanoma-specific could not be determined.

Points on this clone: The target antigen is unknown.

Time point indicated: pre-treatment baseline. Response was assessed by RECIST 1.1 at 12 weeks, except a couple of rapid progressors. The receptor was isolated from a human donor with melanoma. The sequenced sample was effector memory CD8+ T cells from blood, obtained from a patient treated with checkpoint blockade. The chain couples TRBV28 to TRBJ2-1, with D perhaps matching TRBD2 (6 bases). The CDR3 is CASSLRGSNYNEQFF. The CDR3 DNA follows: TGTGCCAGCAGTTTACGGGGGAGCAACTACAATGAGCAGTTCTTC.